This T cell receptor (beta chain) appears in the sequencing data of a study of blood T cells in healthy people across ages. The study isolated at least 6.5 million PBMCs from each sample. Looked up from germline, CDR1 is DFQATT and CDR2 is SNEGSKA (reference sequence). CDR3 length: 13 amino acids. Trimming took 6 bases from V and 1 from J; bases not matched to a gene: 5. Of note for this clonotype: Its matching antigen is unknown.

Then a second PCR, running about 6 to 12 cycles, was carried out with a sample-barcoded 5' primer and a J-beta primer mix. Researchers report that a template-switch adaptor with 12 random nucleotides tagged each cDNA molecule. TCRdb processed the 5' RACE reads anew with MiXCR; each CDR3 protein has one entry. The sample shows around 1,700,000 distinct CDR3 sequences, about 28% of them seen only once. The study's findings and limits: Long-lived donors carried more naive CD4+ cells and greater diversity than aged donors.

The genes are TRBV20-1 and TRBJ1-2; the match to TRBD1 covers 7 bases. This TCR was sampled from a woman in her twenties or thirties in good health. The specimen sequenced was blood. The CDR3 reads CSAEGQVNYGYTF. CDR3 DNA: TGCAGTGCAGAAGGACAGGTTAACTATGGCTACACCTTC.